Shown below are 27 T cell receptor beta chains from a single sample sequenced in a study of response to subunit inactivated influenza vaccine. Each CDR3 protein is one row after TCRdb ran MiXCR on the RT-PCR reads. The sample records around 570,000 distinct CDR3 sequences, approximately 10% being singletons. The same sample was also used in a study of T cells expressing NK-cell markers. As reported in that work: 5'RACE template switching with UMIs generated TCR beta cDNA.

The sequencing used PBMCs from blood, collected on the day of vaccination. The origin of the receptors is a man aged 45 to 65 who received an inactivated influenza vaccine.

There are a few counts of this clonotype. V gene TRBV6-5 combines with J gene TRBJ1-6; no clear D. Germline lookup yields CDR1 MNHEY and CDR2 SVGAGI. The CDR3 consists of 16 residues. V was cut by 1 base and J by 3 bases, with 10 bases left in between. CDR3 amino acids: CASSYLGPRYNSPLHF. The DNA for the CDR3 is TGTGCCAGCAGTTACTTAGGCCCCCGCTATAATTCACCCCTCCACTTT.

The genes are TRBV7-4 and TRBJ2-4, with 13 bases aligning to TRBD2. The J segment lost 3 bases and the V segment lost 5 bases, leaving 4 bases of the junction unmatched. This CDR3 has 16 amino acids. Germline CDR1 and CDR2: SGHVT and SQSDAQ. Written as DNA, the CDR3 is TGTGCCAGCAGCCTCCGACTAGCGGGAGGCAAAAACATTCAGTACTTC. Protein sequence: CASSLRLAGGKNIQYF.

The chain links TRBV12-3 or TRBV12-4 to TRBJ2-3, with 14 bases that match TRBD2. The CDR3 is made up of 16 amino acids. After removal of 6 bases from V and 6 bases from J, the junction contained 8 bases not matched to a gene. In nucleotides, the CDR3 is TGTGCCAGCAGCCTCGCTTGGACTAGCGGGGGGGATACGCAGTATTTT. Protein product: CASSLAWTSGGDTQYF.

The table lists this clonotype with a few counts. V gene TRBV7-8 combines with J gene TRBJ1-1; D is undetermined. V was clipped by 1 base and J by 8 bases, with 17 bases between them. The CDR3 consists of 15 residues. Germline V CDR1 and CDR2: SGHVS, FQNEAQ. CDR3 coding DNA: TGTGCCAGCAGCTTAGTGGTGGGTTGGTTAACCGAAGCTTTCTTT. Its translation is CASSLVVGWLTEAFF.

DNA of the CDR3: TGTGCCAGCAGTAATCGACAGGATTCGTACACCGGGGAGCTGTTTTTT. Protein: CASSNRQDSYTGELFF. This chain connects TRBV4-2 to TRBJ2-2, with D perhaps TRBD1 (6 bases). Trimming left V 6 bases short and J 3 bases short, with 17 bases between. CDR3 size: 16 residues. Germline loops: CDR1 LGHNA, CDR2 YNFKEQ.

This clonotype has a handful of counts. The CDR3 protein is CSAREDRGYGYTF. The CDR3 region has the DNA TGCAGTGCTAGAGAGGACAGGGGCTATGGCTACACCTTC. The rearrangement joins TRBV20-1 to TRBJ1-2; 9 bases are shared with TRBD1. Losses at the gene ends were 0 bases for V and 4 bases for J; bases not matched to a gene: 0. Germline loops: CDR1 DFQATT, CDR2 SNEGSKA (reference sequence). This CDR3 comprises 13 residues.

J is TRBJ2-1 and V is TRBV20-1, with TRBD2 identical over 7 bases. Losses at the gene ends were 3 bases for V and 6 bases for J; bases not matched to a gene: 11. CDR3 length: 15 amino acids. Germline CDR1 reads DFQATT; CDR2 reads SNEGSKA (reference sequence). This chain's CDR3 is CSASRYAGVPNEQFF. DNA of the CDR3: TGCAGTGCTAGTCGCTATGCGGGAGTCCCCAATGAGCAGTTCTTC.

The CDR3 nucleotides are TGCAGCGTTCCGGATGTATCGGGGGCCAACGTCCTGACTTTC. Protein: CSVPDVSGANVLTF. The chain recombines TRBV29-1 with TRBJ2-6, with D uncertain. V was cut by 5 bases and J by 4 bases, with 12 bases left in between. Per the germline V gene, CDR1 is SQVTM and CDR2 is ANQGSEA. The CDR3 has 14 residues.

This clonotype was counted between two and nine times. The chain is built from TRBV10-3 and TRBJ1-1; the D is unclear. CDR3 length: 12 amino acids. V was clipped by 7 bases and J by 4 bases, with 10 bases between them. Germline values: CDR1 ENHRY, CDR2 SYGVKD. For the CDR3, the DNA is TGTGCCATCACCTCGGACGGCACTGAAGCTTTCTTT. It encodes CAITSDGTEAFF.

This clonotype was observed at least ten times. The chain employs TRBV12-3 or TRBV12-4 and TRBJ2-3; 9 positions match TRBD2. The V and J ends lost 5 bases and 6 bases, in that order; junction bases with no gene match: 12. There are 16 residues in the CDR3. CDR3 amino acids: CASSGGGSGSWDTQYF. CDR3 DNA sequence: TGTGCCAGCAGTGGGGGGGGTAGCGGGAGTTGGGATACGCAGTATTTT.

This clonotype was seen repeatedly, ten times or more. The chain links TRBV25-1 to TRBJ2-1; 9 bases map to TRBD1. V was pared by 7 bases and J by 5 bases, with 9 bases of the junction left unmatched. This CDR3 region has 15 residues. Germline V gene sequence: CDR1 MGHDK, CDR2 SYGVNS. The CDR3 nucleotides are TGTGCCAGCAATCCTCCGGGACAGGGCCACAATGAGCAGTTCTTC. Protein product: CASNPPGQGHNEQFF.

The chain couples TRBV6-1 to TRBJ1-1; weak D call: TRBD1 (6 bases). This CDR3 region has 15 residues. The V gene's germline CDR1 is MNHNS and CDR2 SASEGT. V was shortened by 5 bases and J by 9 bases, with 22 bases between the two germline ends. In DNA form, the CDR3 reads TGTGCCAGCAGTCCCCCTGGGACACTCACTCAGAAAGCTTTCTTT. It yields the protein CASSPPGTLTQKAFF.

The rearrangement uses TRBV12-3 or TRBV12-4 and TRBJ2-1; 10 positions agree with TRBD2. V lost 5 bases, J lost 4 bases, and 5 bases stayed unmatched. The CDR3 is 15 residues long. Here the CDR3 DNA reads TGTGCCAGCAGTCCACTAGCGGGGCAGTACAATGAGCAGTTCTTC. Its protein product is CASSPLAGQYNEQFF.

This clonotype showed up just a few times. The genes are TRBV24-1 and TRBJ2-2; TRBD1 matches 9 bases. This CDR3 region has 16 residues. Germline-derived CDR1 and CDR2 are KGHDR and SFDVKD. Unmatched junction bases numbered 8, after V lost 4 bases and J lost 6 bases. The CDR3 sequence: CATSEVGQGLAGELFF. The CDR3 DNA is TGTGCCACCAGTGAGGTGGGACAGGGCCTGGCCGGGGAGCTGTTTTTT.

The chain combines TRBV15 with TRBJ2-1; 8 bases line up with TRBD2. CDR1 is LNHNV and CDR2 is YYDKDF in the germline V gene (reference sequence). This CDR3 spans 15 amino acids. V shed 1 base, J shed 6 bases, and the junction held 5 bases outside the gene matches. The CDR3 is CATSRVSGSFNEQFF. DNA of the CDR3: TGTGCCACCAGCAGAGTCAGCGGGAGTTTCAATGAGCAGTTCTTC.

V is TRBV15 and J is TRBJ2-1; possible D gene TRBD1, 5 bases. V was cut by 4 bases and J by 8 bases, with 18 bases left in between. Germline V gene data show CDR1 as LNHNV and CDR2 as YYDKDF (reference sequence). The CDR3 sequence is 15 residues long. CDR3 loop: CATSTLSGFRYEQFF. For the CDR3, the DNA is TGTGCCACCAGCACTTTATCAGGGTTTAGGTATGAGCAGTTCTTC.

V and J are TRBV7-2 and TRBJ2-5; TRBD1 aligns across 9 bases. The V gene end was trimmed by 6 bases and the J gene end by 5 bases; junction bases not matched to a gene: 10. Germline V CDR1 and CDR2: SGHTA, FQGNSA. This CDR3 comprises 15 residues. The chain's CDR3 is CASRKPGQGEETQYF. The CDR3 nucleotides are TGTGCCAGCAGGAAACCGGGACAGGGTGAGGAGACCCAGTACTTC.

This clonotype showed up just a few times. The chain is built from TRBV10-3 and TRBJ2-7, with TRBD1 matching 7 bases. V was clipped by 9 bases and J by 1 base; unmatched bases: 9. There are 14 residues in the CDR3. CDR1 and CDR2 (germline): ENHRY, SYGVKD. DNA of the CDR3: TGTGCCATAAGAGGTGGCAGGGGGTCCTACGAGCAGTACTTC. Amino acids: CAIRGGRGSYEQYF.

The sample holds a few counts of this clonotype. The rearrangement uses TRBV28 and TRBJ2-3, with 12 positions matching TRBD2. V lost 3 bases and J lost 2; bases outside the gene matches: 6. CDR1 is MDHEN and CDR2 is SYDVKM in the germline V gene. This CDR3 is built from 17 residues. The CDR3 here is CASSFVTSGGLTDTQYF. DNA of the CDR3: TGTGCCAGCAGTTTCGTGACTAGCGGGGGCCTCACAGATACGCAGTATTTT.

The chain has TRBV11-2 and TRBJ2-1; 13 nucleotides match TRBD2. CDR1 is SGHAT, CDR2 FQNNGV, per germline. V lost 3 bases, J lost 5 bases, and 13 bases stayed unmatched. This CDR3 is 19 amino acids long. The CDR3 region has the DNA TGTGCCAGCAGCTTTGGCCCCACTAGCGGGGGGGCCGCAGACAATGAGCAGTTCTTC. Protein sequence: CASSFGPTSGGAADNEQFF.

The rearrangement links TRBV4-3 to TRBJ2-2, with D possibly being TRBD1 or TRBD2 (6 bases each). V shed 1 base and J shed 13 bases, with 19 bases lying between them. Germline loops: CDR1 LGHNA, CDR2 YSLEER. This CDR3 comprises 15 residues. The CDR3 region is CASSQVYGGQTGLFF. The CDR3 DNA reads as TGCGCCAGCAGCCAAGTGTACGGGGGCCAGACTGGGCTGTTTTTT.

Only a few counts were recorded for this clonotype. V is TRBV29-1 and J is TRBJ2-1; D unclear. Germline V CDR1 and CDR2: SQVTM, ANQGSEA. Between the trimmed V and J ends, which lost 6 bases and 7 bases, there was a span of 19 bases. The CDR3 has 14 residues. CDR3 loop: CSVLRAFGGNEQFF. Here the CDR3 DNA reads TGCAGCGTCCTCCGGGCCTTCGGTGGGAATGAGCAGTTCTTC.

This chain links TRBV7-2 with TRBJ2-7; TRBD2 aligns across 7 bases. CDR1 is SGHTA and CDR2 is FQGNSA in the germline V gene. The CDR3 is made up of 15 amino acids. Trimming removed 0 bases from V and 4 bases from J; junction bases left unmatched: 6. DNA for the CDR3: TGTGCCAGCAGCTTAGCGCTGGCTAGCGGTTACGAGCAGTACTTC. Residues: CASSLALASGYEQYF. The variable domain in full, completed from reference TRBV7-2 and TRBJ2-7, reads GAGVSQSPSNKVTEKGKDVELRCDPISGHTALYWYRQSLGQGLEFLIYFQGNSAPDKSGLPSDRFSAERTGGSVSTLTIQRTQQEDSAVYLCASSLALASGYEQYFGPGTRLTVT.

This clonotype came up a few times. The rearrangement links TRBV4-2 to TRBJ2-1; the match to TRBD2 covers 10 bases. The germline CDR1 and CDR2 sequences are LGHNA and YNFKEQ. V gave up 2 bases and J gave up 5 bases; unmatched junction bases: 6. This CDR3 spans 16 amino acids. CDR3 DNA: TGTGCCAGCAGCCAATCTGGACTAGCGGCTAACAATGAGCAGTTCTTC. This gives the protein CASSQSGLAANNEQFF.

This clonotype occurred a few times. The chain carries TRBV7-9 and TRBJ2-2; D might be TRBD1 (6 bases). The CDR3 is made up of 17 amino acids. Germline V gene sequence: CDR1 SEHNR, CDR2 FQNEAQ (reference sequence). V gave up 2 bases and J gave up 6 bases, with 19 bases separating them. The CDR3 nucleotides are TGTGCCAGCAGCTTAAGTGTTGGAGGACAGTTGCCCGGGGAGCTGTTTTTT. Translating it yields CASSLSVGGQLPGELFF. Based on the CDR3 plus reference TRBV7-9 and TRBJ2-2, the full variable domain is DTGVSQNPRHKITKRGQNVTFRCDPISEHNRLYWYRQTLGQGPEFLTYFQNEAQLEKSRLLSDRFSAERPKGSFSTLEIQRTEQGDSAMYLCASSLSVGGQLPGELFFGEGSRLTVL.

This clonotype was seen a handful of times. The chain links TRBV5-1 to TRBJ1-2, with D perhaps matching TRBD1 (5 bases). The CDR3 has 13 amino acids. V shed 5 bases and J shed 8 bases, with 16 bases lying between them. CDR1 and CDR2 from the germline V gene are SGHRS and YFSETQ. The CDR3 protein is CASSLGRVEGYTF. CDR3 bases: TGCGCCAGCAGTCTGGGACGAGTCGAAGGCTACACCTTC.

The chain combines TRBV28 with TRBJ2-7; 7 bases are a match to TRBD1. Trimming cost V 5 bases and J 3 bases; bases outside gene matches: 7. Germline-derived CDR1 and CDR2 are MDHEN and SYDVKM. The CDR3 extends over 14 amino acids. This CDR3 reads CASSKKGQIYEQYF. The CDR3 DNA reads TGTGCCAGCAGTAAAAAGGGACAGATCTACGAGCAGTACTTC.